A single T cell receptor (beta chain) is shown here with its context. The sample is drawn from a study of blood T cell repertoires in COVID-19. The germline gives CDR1 MGHDK, CDR2 SYGVNS. The CDR3 runs 13 residues. J gave up 1 base and V 8 bases, and 4 bases lay outside the gene matches. Measured with immunoSEQ multiplex PCR; TCRdb has only the in-frame clones, and not every one. The top ten clones hold 2.5% to 3% of a sample with fewer than 200,000 clones, about 87% of them seen once. Sample: peripheral blood. The sequence came from a woman older than 75 with COVID-19, enrolled during active disease. This rearrangement joins TRBV25-1 to TRBJ1-2, with TRBD1 matching 7 bases. This chain's CDR3 is CASVGQLNYGYTF. The CDR3 DNA reads as TGTGCCAGCGTGGGACAGCTTAACTATGGCTACACCTTC.